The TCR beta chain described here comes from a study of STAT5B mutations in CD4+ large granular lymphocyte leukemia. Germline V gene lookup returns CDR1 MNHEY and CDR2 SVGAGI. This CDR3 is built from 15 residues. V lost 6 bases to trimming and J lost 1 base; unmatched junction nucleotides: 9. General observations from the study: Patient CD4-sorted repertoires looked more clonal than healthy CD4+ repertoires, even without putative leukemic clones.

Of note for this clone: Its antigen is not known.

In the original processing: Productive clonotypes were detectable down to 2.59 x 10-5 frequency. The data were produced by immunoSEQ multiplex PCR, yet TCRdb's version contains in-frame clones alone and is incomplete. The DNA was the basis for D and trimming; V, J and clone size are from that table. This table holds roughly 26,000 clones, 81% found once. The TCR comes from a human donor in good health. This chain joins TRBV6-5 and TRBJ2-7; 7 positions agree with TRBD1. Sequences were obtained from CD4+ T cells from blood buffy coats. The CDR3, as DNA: TGTGCCAGCAGCCGAGGGGGCACTCGTTCCTACGAGCAGTACTTC. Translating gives CASSRGGTRSYEQYF.